The clone carrying this TCR beta chain was counted many times. TCR beta CDR3 region amplification was performed from RNA transcripts. During a first-round RT-PCR of the TCR CDR3, the HTBI primer set was used. TCRdb independently ran MiXCR on the multiplex PCR reads; one entry per CDR3 protein. The data contain hundreds of thousands of distinct CDR3 sequences, approximately 25% of them seen just once; the ten biggest clones take up approximately 10%. These data originate in a study of T cells in Graves' hyperthyroidism and ophthalmopathy. The CDR3 runs to 13 residues. Trimming left V 1 base short and J 2 bases short, with 5 bases between. Germline CDR1 LNHDA, CDR2 SQIVND (reference sequence).

The source of this sequence is a woman in her 30s with Graves' ophthalmopathy. This sequence joins TRBV19 and TRBJ1-1; TRBD1 might be the D (5 bases). Sequencing used blood. The CDR3 spells CASSIGDNTEAFF. As DNA, the CDR3 is TGTGCCAGTAGTATAGGGGACAACACTGAAGCTTTCTTT. The full variable domain, with the rest looked up from reference TRBV19 and TRBJ1-1, is DGGITQSPKYLFRKEGQNVTLSCEQNLNHDAMYWYRQDPGQGLRLIYYSQIVNDFQKGDIAEGYSVSREKKESFPLTVTSAQKNPTAFYLCASSIGDNTEAFFGQGTRLTVV.